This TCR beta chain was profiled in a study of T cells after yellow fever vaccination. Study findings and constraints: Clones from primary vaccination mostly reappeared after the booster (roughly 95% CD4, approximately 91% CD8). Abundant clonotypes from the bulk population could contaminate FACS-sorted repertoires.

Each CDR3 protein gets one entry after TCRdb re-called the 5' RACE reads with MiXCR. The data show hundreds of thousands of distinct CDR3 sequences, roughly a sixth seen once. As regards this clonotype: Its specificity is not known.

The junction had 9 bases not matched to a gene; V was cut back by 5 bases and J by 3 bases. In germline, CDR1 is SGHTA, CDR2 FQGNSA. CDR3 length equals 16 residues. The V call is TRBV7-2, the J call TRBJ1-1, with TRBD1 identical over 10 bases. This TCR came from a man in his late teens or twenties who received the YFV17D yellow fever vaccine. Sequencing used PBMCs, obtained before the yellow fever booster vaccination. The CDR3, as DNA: TGTGCCAGCAGCAACCATAGGGACAGGGGAGACACTGAAGCTTTCTTT. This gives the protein CASSNHRDRGDTEAFF.